The T cell receptor (beta chain) under discussion was sequenced for a study of response to subunit inactivated influenza vaccine. Notes on this clonotype: The antigen remains undetermined.

TCRdb reanalysed the RT-PCR reads using MiXCR and keeps one entry per CDR3 protein. This table has 500,000 to 600,000 distinct CDR3 sequences, over 10% appearing once. Study-wide findings and caveats: Researchers suggested that each seasonal influenza vaccination recruits few new T cells.

The CDR3 contains 13 residues. The junction had 2 bases not matched to a gene; V was cut back by 2 bases and J by 5 bases. The clonotype originates from a man over 45 who received an inactivated influenza vaccine. The chain joins TRBV12-3 or TRBV12-4 to TRBJ2-7, with 8 bases matching TRBD1. The source was PBMCs from blood, collected 45 days after vaccination. Written as DNA, the CDR3 is TGTGCCAGCAGTTTATGGACAGGGAACGAGCAGTACTTC. This codes for CASSLWTGNEQYF.